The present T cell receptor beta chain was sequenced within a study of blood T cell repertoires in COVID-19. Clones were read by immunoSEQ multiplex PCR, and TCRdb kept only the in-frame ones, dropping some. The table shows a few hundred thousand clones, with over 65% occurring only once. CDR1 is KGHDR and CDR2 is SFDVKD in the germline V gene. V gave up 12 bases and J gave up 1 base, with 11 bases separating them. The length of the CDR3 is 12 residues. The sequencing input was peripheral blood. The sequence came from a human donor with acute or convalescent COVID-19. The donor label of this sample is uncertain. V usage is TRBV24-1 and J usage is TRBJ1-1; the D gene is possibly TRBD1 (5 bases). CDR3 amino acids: CAAQVGNTEAFF. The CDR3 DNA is TGTGCCGCACAGGTGGGGAACACTGAAGCTTTCTTT.